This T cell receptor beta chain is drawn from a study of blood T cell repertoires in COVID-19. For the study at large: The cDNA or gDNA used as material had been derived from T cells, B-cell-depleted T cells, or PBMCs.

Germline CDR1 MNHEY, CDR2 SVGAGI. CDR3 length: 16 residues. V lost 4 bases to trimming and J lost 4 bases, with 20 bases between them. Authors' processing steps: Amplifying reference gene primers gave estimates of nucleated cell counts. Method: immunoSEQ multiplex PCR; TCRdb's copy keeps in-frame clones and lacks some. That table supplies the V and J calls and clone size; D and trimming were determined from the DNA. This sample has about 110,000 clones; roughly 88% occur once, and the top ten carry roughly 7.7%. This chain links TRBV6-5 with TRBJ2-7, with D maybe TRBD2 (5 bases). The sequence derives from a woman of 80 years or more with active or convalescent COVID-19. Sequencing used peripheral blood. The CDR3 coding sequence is TGTGCCAGCAGTTCCCTAGTCCAGCGGAACATGTACGAGCAGTACTTC. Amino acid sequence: CASSSLVQRNMYEQYF.